This T cell receptor beta chain comes out of a study of CD8 T cells in Susac syndrome. The study's findings and limits: The number of individuals included in the study's TCR sequencing and HLA analysis was acknowledged as relatively small.

Concerning this clonotype: The target antigen is unknown.

The V and J ends lost 3 bases and 1 base respectively, with 10 bases between them. The CDR3 length is 14 residues. The authors carried out high-throughput sequencing of TCR beta. They applied it to CD8+ and CD4+ T cells obtained from blood. TEMRA cells were enriched by FACS, while CD8+ and CD4+ T cells were obtained through a negative isolation that was performed magnetically. RNA was extracted with the RNeasy kit, and a quantity of roughly 0.5 to 1 ug was reverse transcribed using random hexamers. The CDR3 of TCR beta was amplified by immunoSEQ multiplex PCR across 54 Vbeta and 13 Jbeta. TCRdb reprocessed the immunoSEQ multiplex PCR reads with MiXCR, giving one entry per CDR3 protein. The profile covers tens of thousands of distinct CDR3 sequences, with over 75% appearing a single time and just over 0.5% taken by the ten largest.

The sequence came from a human donor with multiple sclerosis. The chain has TRBV12-3 or TRBV12-4 and TRBJ2-7, with TRBD1 as a possible D gene (6 bases). Sequencing input: CD8+ T cells from PBMCs. This chain's CDR3 is CASSFQGRSYEQYF. The CDR3 nucleotides read TGTGCCAGCAGTTTTCAGGGGCGGTCCTACGAGCAGTACTTC.